This entry concerns a single T cell receptor beta chain. Sequenced by immunoSEQ multiplex PCR; TCRdb stores in-frame clones only, minus some. The table has roughly 24,000 clones, 85% to 90% seen once. These data are taken from a study of blood T cell repertoires in COVID-19. On the study more broadly: Italy, Spain and the United States were the sources of the convalescent and acute COVID-19 samples.

The clonotype comes from a man between 70 and 80 years old with COVID-19, enrolled during active disease. Sequencing was performed on peripheral blood.

The CDR3 protein is CASSLGSSMNTGELFF. The DNA for the CDR3 is TGTGCCAGCAGCTTAGGGTCTAGCATGAACACCGGGGAGCTGTTTTTT. The chain uses TRBV11-3 and TRBJ2-2; TRBD2 is a possible D gene (5 bases). Germline V gives CDR1 SGHNT, CDR2 YENEEA. This CDR3 region has 16 residues. The germline V and J ends were trimmed by 1 base and 1 base, with 10 bases remaining between them.